The T cell receptor (beta chain) described here comes from a study of OX40 agonist ivuxolimab in advanced cancers. Clones were sequenced by immunoSEQ multiplex PCR, and TCRdb holds only the in-frame ones, with some missing. The sample carries about 15,000 clones, 80% to 85% recorded once. The TCR originated in an adult with an advanced solid tumor such as melanoma, head and neck, liver or kidney cancer. The input for sequencing was CD4+ or CD8+ T cells sorted from blood, taken in a trial of the OX40 agonist ivuxolimab.

The CDR3 DNA reads as TGTGCCAGCAGCTTAGAGACTAGCGGGAGTGGGTATGAGCAGTTCTTC. Translation gives CASSLETSGSGYEQFF. V gene TRBV11-2 combines with J gene TRBJ2-1; 12 nucleotides agree with TRBD2. Germline V gene sequence: CDR1 SGHAT, CDR2 FQNNGV. The V segment lost 0 bases and the J segment 8 bases; nucleotides outside the gene matches: 5. The CDR3 is 16 amino acids.